This paragraph reports one T cell receptor beta chain. These data originate in a study of blood T cell repertoires in COVID-19. On the study more broadly: Spain, Italy and the United States supplied samples that represented acute and convalescent COVID-19. Sources were T cells, B-cell-depleted T cells, or PBMCs; the material itself was cDNA or gDNA.

Using immunoSEQ multiplex PCR, the repertoire was profiled, and TCRdb retains in-frame clones only, with some absent. The profile covers some 350,000 clones, with 87% appearing a single time and about 3% taken by the ten largest. Recruits, aged about 18 to 89 years, lived in 24 US areas. Trimming pared 5 bases from V and 0 bases from J, leaving 17 bases between. The length of the CDR3 is 17 residues. Looked up from germline, CDR1 is SEHNR and CDR2 is FQNEAQ (reference sequence). The chain employs TRBV7-9 and TRBJ2-1, with unresolved D. The specimen was PBMCs or T cells enriched from blood (not recorded which). The TCR was taken from a woman under 40 who had recovered from COVID-19. The CDR3, as DNA: TGTGCCAGCAGCCCACGACTTAGCATGACCTCCTACAATGAGCAGTTCTTC. It encodes CASSPRLSMTSYNEQFF.